This paragraph covers one TCR beta chain sequence. The data are from a study of blood T cell repertoires in COVID-19. V dropped 4 bases and J dropped 4 bases, with 10 bases sitting between them. The CDR3 consists of 14 residues. Germline V lookup: CDR1 SEHNR, CDR2 FQNEAQ (reference sequence). Under the authors' procedure: Researchers report that nucleated cell counts were estimated from reference gene primer amplification. Some clones are missing from TCRdb's copy, which holds only in-frame ones; the method was immunoSEQ multiplex PCR. V and J calls and clone size follow that table, whereas D and trimming were derived from the DNA. The sample yields 250,000 to 350,000 clones, 85% to 90% seen once.

The clonotype comes from a woman between 25 and 40 years old with COVID-19, enrolled during active disease. The sample consisted of peripheral blood. V and J are TRBV7-9 and TRBJ2-2; maybe TRBD1 (6 bases). CDR3 sequence reads: CASSSTGSTGELFF. In nucleotides, the CDR3 is TGTGCCAGCAGCTCGACAGGCTCCACCGGGGAGCTGTTTTTT. Drawing the rest from reference TRBV7-9 and TRBJ2-2, the complete variable domain is DTGVSQNPRHKITKRGQNVTFRCDPISEHNRLYWYRQTLGQGPEFLTYFQNEAQLEKSRLLSDRFSAERPKGSFSTLEIQRTEQGDSAMYLCASSSTGSTGELFFGEGSRLTVL.